This T cell receptor (beta chain) was captured in a study of CD8 T cells in ankylosing spondylitis. Study-level results: Seven to nine highly homologous variants formed a TCR beta motif that appeared characteristic of ankylosing spondylitis blood.

Germline loops: CDR1 SQVTM, CDR2 ANQGSEA. Trimming removed 8 bases at V and 1 base at J, with 16 bases between. This CDR3 is 14 amino acids long. The table lists this clonotype with a few counts. The antigen is not known. MiXCR was run by TCRdb on the 5' RACE reads, yielding one entry per CDR3 protein. The sample shows over 700,000 distinct CDR3 sequences, around a fifth of them seen only once. The clonotype originates from a male donor with ankylosing spondylitis. The sequencing input was blood, either unsorted or a sorted T cell fraction (not recorded which). The V call is TRBV29-1, the J call TRBJ2-3; the D gene is possibly TRBD2 (6 bases). CDR3 DNA sequence: TGCAGCTACTCCTCGGCTAGCGGCACAGATACGCAGTATTTT. This sequence encodes CSYSSASGTDTQYF.